This T cell receptor (beta chain) came from a study of regulatory T cells in long-lasting Graves disease. Study background: Graves' cases, newly diagnosed, had used antithyroid drugs under 3 months.

Construction of TCR beta libraries relied on iRepertoire HTBI primers and on Arm-PCR targeting CDR3 regions. MiXCR, run by TCRdb on the multiplex PCR reads, gives a single entry per CDR3 protein. The table records approximately 560,000 distinct CDR3 sequences, approximately 16% of them present only once. Time point reported: newly diagnosed GD, antithyroid drugs for less than 3 months. Extracted PBMC RNA gave rise to the TCR library. This sample was also put to use in a study of T cells in Graves' hyperthyroidism and ophthalmopathy. From that study: Stability of Graves' hyperthyroidism was defined as absent ophthalmopathy progression within 18 months. HTBI primers were used for first-round RT-PCR of the TCR CDR3. In the blood, most expanded thyroid clonotypes above 0.001 appeared as well.

The sequences come from peripheral blood mononuclear cells (PBMCs), collected at new diagnosis, from a patient treated with antithyroid drugs. The clonotype was recovered from a man younger than 35 with Graves disease.

Written as DNA, the CDR3 is TGTGCCAGCAGCCCCACCGGGACATCTTACGAGCAGTACTTC. Its translation: CASSPTGTSYEQYF. The V gene is TRBV5-5, the J gene TRBJ2-7, with a possible D match to TRBD1 (6 bases). Trimming removed 4 bases from V and 4 bases from J, with 15 bases in between. The CDR3 has 14 amino acids. From germline, CDR1 is SGHKS and CDR2 YYEKEE (reference sequence).